This is a list of T cell receptor beta chains from one sample in a study of PD-1 blockade in classical Hodgkin lymphoma. The protocol was immunoSEQ multiplex PCR, while the TCRdb copy is restricted to in-frame clones and leaves out a portion. The sample has almost 95,000 clones, approximately 83% seen once. Sample: peripheral blood mononuclear cells (PBMCs), taken before the fourth cycle of nivolumab. Source of these receptors: a human donor with classical Hodgkin lymphoma. The CDR3 runs from the conserved cysteine through the conserved F or W. Each record gives: D gene, J gene, V gene, CDR3 length, clone size, CDR3 DNA, CDR3 protein. The D gene is left open where the match is weak. Expanded clones are given a class, and other clones once, few, many or no size at all.

>NA|TRBJ2-5|TRBV7-9|12|NA
TGTGCCAGCAGCTTTCAAACAGAGACCCAGTACTTC
CASSFQTETQYF
>NA|TRBJ2-5|TRBV6-6|13|NA
TGTGCCAGCAGTTACGGCATCCAAGAGACCCAGTACTTC
CASSYGIQETQYF
>NA|TRBJ1-3|TRBV2|13|NA
TGTGCCAGCAGGGACGGGACTAGAAACACCATATATTTT
CASRDGTRNTIYF
>NA|TRBJ2-7|TRBV7-9|11|once
TGTGCCAGCAGCTCAGTATACGAGCAGTACTTC
CASSSVYEQYF
>NA|TRBJ2-2|TRBV19|15|NA
TGTGCCAGTAATCGAGGACTAACGAACACCGGGGAGCTGTTTTTT
CASNRGLTNTGELFF
>NA|TRBJ2-5|TRBV7-8|15|NA
TGTGCCAGCAGCCCCCGTGCCGGGGCGGGGAAGACCCAGTACTTC
CASSPRAGAGKTQYF
>NA|TRBJ2-7|TRBV7-8|15|NA
TGTGCCAGCAGCTTAGAAGCCCGAAGCTCCTACGAGCAGTACTTC
CASSLEARSSYEQYF
>NA|TRBJ1-1|TRBV6-1|13|NA
TGTGCCAGCAGTGTGCGCGGGACCACTGAAGCTTTCTTT
CASSVRGTTEAFF
>NA|TRBJ1-5|TRBV5-1|13|NA
TGCGCCAGCAGCGATCAGGGCGATCAGCCCCAGCATTTT
CASSDQGDQPQHF
>TRBD2|TRBJ2-7|TRBV5-1|15|NA
TGCGCCAGCAGCGCCGGGACTAGCGGGACTAACGAGCAGTACTTC
CASSAGTSGTNEQYF
>TRBD2|TRBJ2-1|TRBV10-3|12|NA
TGTGCCATCAGTGAAACGGGACTAGCCCAGTTCTTC
CAISETGLAQFF
>NA|TRBJ1-2|TRBV19|13|NA
TGTGCCAGTAGGAAGGACAATAACTATGGCTACACCTTC
CASRKDNNYGYTF
>NA|TRBJ2-7|TRBV11-2|15|NA
TGTGCCAGCAGCTTCTTCCCGGGGCTACACTACGAGCAGTACTTC
CASSFFPGLHYEQYF
>NA|TRBJ1-3|TRBV4-2|18|once
TGTGCCAGCAGCCAAGAGGTACAACTGGGGGCTACTGGAAACACCATATATTTT
CASSQEVQLGATGNTIYF
>TRBD1|TRBJ1-1|TRBV7-9|14|once
TGTGCCAGCAGCTTGGGACAGGAGAACACTGAAGCTTTCTTT
CASSLGQENTEAFF
>TRBD2|TRBJ2-5|TRBV6-5|14|NA
TGTGCCAGCTCGGAACCTAGCGGGAAAGAGACCCAGTACTTC
CASSEPSGKETQYF
>TRBD1|TRBJ1-2|TRBV5-4|14|NA
TGTGCCATCCTGGCATCAACAGGGGACTATGGCTACACCTTC
CAILASTGDYGYTF
>TRBD1|TRBJ2-7|TRBV6-1|14|few
TGTGCCAGCAGTGTGTGGACAGGCGAGTACGAGCAGTACTTC
CASSVWTGEYEQYF
>TRBD2|TRBJ2-1|TRBV2|16|NA
TGTGCCAGCAGTGAAGTCGGCGGGAGCTCCTACAATGAGCAGTTCTTC
CASSEVGGSSYNEQFF
>TRBD1|TRBJ2-7|TRBV7-9|14|NA
TGTGCCAGCAGCGGGGACAGGCCTCACTACGAGCAGTACTTC
CASSGDRPHYEQYF
>NA|TRBJ2-5|TRBV6-5|15|NA
TGTGCCAGCAGTTCCCAGGGTATTGTAACGAAGACCCAGTACTTC
CASSSQGIVTKTQYF
>NA|TRBJ1-1|TRBV7-9|12|NA
TGTGCCAGCAGCTTAGAAGTCAGGGGAGCTTTCTTT
CASSLEVRGAFF
>NA|TRBJ1-2|TRBV29-1|15|once
TGCAGCGTTGAAGATCGGGGCAGGGTGGCACGCGGCTACACCTTC
CSVEDRGRVARGYTF
>NA|TRBJ2-7|TRBV7-3|15|NA
TGTGCCAGCAGCTTAGGCAGGGGAGGATCCTACGAGCAGTACTTC
CASSLGRGGSYEQYF
>TRBD1|TRBJ1-1|TRBV27|17|NA
TGTGCCAGCAGTTTAGTTGGGCAGGGGGCGGTTGGCACTGAAGCTTTCTTT
CASSLVGQGAVGTEAFF
>TRBD2|TRBJ2-7|TRBV11-2|15|NA
TGTGCCAGCAGCCCCCAGACTAGCGGGTCCCTTCGGCGGTACTTC
CASSPQTSGSLRRYF
>NA|TRBJ2-4|TRBV5-5|12|medium-sized
TGTGCCAGCAGCAGGGGTTTGAACATTCAGTACTTC
CASSRGLNIQYF
>NA|TRBJ2-6|TRBV19|17|few
TGTGCCAGTAGAAACACAGGGAACCCCTCTGGGGCCAACGTCCTGACTTTC
CASRNTGNPSGANVLTF
>NA|TRBJ2-7|TRBV30|12|NA
TGTGCCTGGAGTGGATCTCCTTACGAGCAGTACTTC
CAWSGSPYEQYF
>NA|TRBJ1-3|TRBV25-1|14|NA
TGTGCCAGCACCTTCGGGGGGTCTGGAAACACCATATATTTT
CASTFGGSGNTIYF
>NA|TRBJ2-7|TRBV10-1|15|NA
TGCGCCAGCAGTCAGAGAGGAGACCCTCCGGGTGTGCAGTACTTC
CASSQRGDPPGVQYF
>TRBD2|TRBJ2-1|TRBV30|15|NA
TGTGCCTGGAGTGGGGCGGGGGGACTGCACAATGAGCAGTTCTTC
CAWSGAGGLHNEQFF
>NA|TRBJ2-5|TRBV2|14|few
TGTGCCAGCAATCGACAACACCAACAAGAGACCCAGTACTTC
CASNRQHQQETQYF
>NA|TRBJ2-5|TRBV29-1|12|NA
TGCAGCGTTGGGGCAGCCTTAGAGACCCAGTACTTC
CSVGAALETQYF
>NA|TRBJ2-1|TRBV9|13|NA
TGTGCCAGCAGCTTGAGATTTGGAAATGAGCAGTTCTTC
CASSLRFGNEQFF
>NA|TRBJ1-5|TRBV28|14|NA
TGTGCCAGCAACGACAGATTTCGCAATCAGCCCCAGCATTTT
CASNDRFRNQPQHF
>TRBD2|TRBJ2-1|TRBV18|18|NA
TGTGCCAGCTCCCCCAAAGCCGGTGCGGGGGGCTCCTACAATGAGCAGTTCTTC
CASSPKAGAGGSYNEQFF
>NA|TRBJ1-1|TRBV6-5|12|NA
TGTGCCAGCAGACTACCGGGGGCTGAAGCTTTCTTT
CASRLPGAEAFF
>NA|TRBJ1-5|TRBV6-5|14|NA
TGTGCCAGCAGTTACTCCCCGGGTGGGCAGCCCCAGCATTTT
CASSYSPGGQPQHF
>NA|TRBJ1-1|TRBV5-5|14|few
TGTGCCAGCAGCTCGGGACCTAGGAACACTGAAGCTTTCTTT
CASSSGPRNTEAFF
>NA|TRBJ1-2|TRBV14|13|NA
TGTGCCAGCAGCCAAGGGGCGAACTATGGCTACACCTTC
CASSQGANYGYTF
>TRBD1|TRBJ1-4|TRBV6-1|16|NA
TGTGCCAGCAGTGGCGACAGGGGAGGGGTTAATGAAAAACTGTTTTTT
CASSGDRGGVNEKLFF
>NA|TRBJ1-2|TRBV5-4|15|NA
TGTGCCAGCAGCTTTTCAGGTTTTTTTTCGGAAGGCTACACCTTC
CASSFSGFFSEGYTF
>NA|TRBJ2-2|TRBV20-1|11|NA
TGCAGTGCCCTACTACGCGGGGAGCTGTTTTTT
CSALLRGELFF
>TRBD2|TRBJ2-1|TRBV28|15|NA
TGTGCCAGCAGTTCGCCGGGAGGCCCCCCTCTGGAGCAGTTCTTC
CASSSPGGPPLEQFF
>NA|TRBJ1-3|TRBV5-4|15|once
TGTGCCAGCAGCTTAAGCGGGCCGTCGGGAAACACCATATATTTT
CASSLSGPSGNTIYF
>NA|TRBJ2-5|TRBV30|13|NA
TGTGCCTGGAGAAAGCTGAGCCAAGAGACCCAGTACTTC
CAWRKLSQETQYF
>TRBD1|TRBJ1-5|TRBV27|18|NA
TGTGCCAGCAGTTTGTCCGGGACAGGGGCTAATAGCAATCAGCCCCAGCATTTT
CASSLSGTGANSNQPQHF
>NA|TRBJ2-1|TRBV5-1|13|NA
TGCGCCAGCAGGTTTCAGGGAGCTGTTGAGCAGTTCTTC
CASRFQGAVEQFF
>NA|TRBJ1-2|TRBV6-6|12|NA
TGTGCCAGCAGCGGGACGAACTATGGCTACACCTTC
CASSGTNYGYTF
>TRBD2|TRBJ2-2|TRBV7-8|15|NA
TGTGCCAGCAGCTTGCGGACTAGCGGGGGCGGGGAGCTGTTTTTT
CASSLRTSGGGELFF
>TRBD2|TRBJ2-1|TRBV28|16|NA
TGTGCCAGCAGGGGGGGACTAGCGGCCTCCTACAATGAGCAGTTCTTC
CASRGGLAASYNEQFF
>NA|TRBJ2-2|TRBV4-1|14|NA
TGCGCCAGCAGCCAAGGGGAGAGGGTCGGGGAGCTGTTTTTT
CASSQGERVGELFF
>NA|TRBJ1-2|TRBV7-6|14|few
TGTGCCAGCAGCCCGACGGGGGGGCGGGATGGCTACACCTTC
CASSPTGGRDGYTF
>TRBD1|TRBJ1-1|TRBV27|16|NA
TGTGCCAGCAGGCCCAAGACAGGGGCCATGAACACTGAAGCTTTCTTT
CASRPKTGAMNTEAFF